These 30 T cell receptor beta chains were sequenced from one sample in a study of Ad26.COV2.S vaccination and SARS-CoV-2 variants. TCRdb's copy holds only in-frame clones and misses some; the assay was immunoSEQ multiplex PCR. This sample carries 510,000 or so clones, about 83% of them seen once, and the ten largest clones take roughly 13%. Treatment defined: 15 to 20 received Ad26.COV2.S at low or high dose, single or two shots; about 5 received placebo; per-sample allocation not given. At day 63 after the first vaccine or placebo injection, samples were drawn. This specimen consisted of peripheral blood, obtained in a trial of Ad26.COV2.S vaccine versus placebo. Receptor source: a person between 18 and 59 years old who received the Ad26.COV2.S COVID-19 vaccine or a placebo.

In DNA form, the CDR3 reads TGCGCCAGCAGTCGCAGCAGACAGGAAGAGACCCAGTACTTC. It codes for CASSRSRQEETQYF. The chain links TRBV5-1 to TRBJ2-5; D perhaps matches TRBD1 (6 bases). V lost 5 bases, J lost 3 bases, and 14 bases lay in between. The CDR3 contains 14 residues. The germline gives CDR1 SGHRS, CDR2 YFSETQ.

J is TRBJ2-1 and V is TRBV6-2 or TRBV6-3; 11 nucleotides agree with TRBD2. Germline V lookup: CDR1 MNHEY, CDR2 SVGEGT. There are 15 residues in the CDR3. V dropped 0 bases and J dropped 7; count of bases not matched to a gene: 2. This CDR3 is CASSYSGTSGNEQFF. CDR3 DNA sequence: TGTGCCAGCAGTTACTCCGGGACTAGCGGTAATGAGCAGTTCTTC.

The chain joins TRBV6-4 to TRBJ1-1; D is unresolved. V lost 5 bases, J lost 1 base, and 8 bases lay in between. Germline V gives CDR1 MRHNA, CDR2 SNTAGT. CDR3 length equals 13 residues. CDR3 sequence reads: CASSKHGNTEAFF. For the CDR3, the DNA is TGTGCCAGCAGTAAACACGGGAACACTGAAGCTTTCTTT.

V usage is TRBV7-2 and J usage is TRBJ2-7, with TRBD2 as a possible D gene (6 bases). Germline-derived CDR1 and CDR2 are SGHTA and FQGNSA. CDR3 length: 13 amino acids. V was pared by 0 bases and J by 6 bases, with 9 bases between. CDR3 sequence reads: CASSLAWRGEQYF. The CDR3, as DNA: TGTGCCAGCAGCTTAGCGTGGAGGGGCGAGCAGTACTTC. The variable domain in full, completed from reference TRBV7-2 and TRBJ2-7, reads GAGVSQSPSNKVTEKGKDVELRCDPISGHTALYWYRQSLGQGLEFLIYFQGNSAPDKSGLPSDRFSAERTGGSVSTLTIQRTQQEDSAVYLCASSLAWRGEQYFGPGTRLTVT.

The chain has TRBV3-1 (or the pseudogene TRBV3-2) and TRBJ1-6; maybe TRBD1 (5 bases). Germline CDR1 is LGHDT and CDR2 is YNNKEL (reference sequence). V lost 1 base, J lost 10 bases, and 8 bases lay in between. The CDR3 is 13 residues long. CDR3 in amino acids: CASSQGGKSPLHF. The DNA for the CDR3 is TGTGCCAGCAGCCAAGGGGGGAAGTCACCCCTCCACTTT.

The chain recombines TRBV24-1 with TRBJ1-5, with D unresolved. This CDR3 has 14 amino acids. V gave up 2 bases and J gave up 5 bases, with 9 bases separating them. CDR1 is KGHDR and CDR2 is SFDVKD in the germline V gene. The CDR3 bases are TGTGCCACCAGTGATTCGGACCCGTATCAGCCCCAGCATTTT. Encoded protein: CATSDSDPYQPQHF.

V gene TRBV4-3 combines with J gene TRBJ2-1; 9 nucleotides agree with TRBD2. The CDR3 loop spans 17 amino acids. Germline CDR1 LGHNA, CDR2 YSLEER. Trimming removed 0 bases from V and 2 bases from J; junction bases left unmatched: 5. The CDR3 region has the DNA TGCGCCAGCAGCCAAGATCTGCCTAGCGGGACCTACAATGAGCAGTTCTTC. It specifies CASSQDLPSGTYNEQFF.

CDR3 amino acids: CASSQPSSAEAFF. Written as DNA, the CDR3 is TGTGCCAGCAGTCAACCCTCCTCGGCCGAAGCTTTCTTT. The chain links TRBV28 to TRBJ1-1; unclear D gene. V was trimmed by 5 bases and J by 8 bases, leaving 15 bases between them. The germline gives CDR1 MDHEN, CDR2 SYDVKM. The CDR3 runs to 13 residues.

The rearrangement joins TRBV9 to TRBJ1-4; the D gene is possibly TRBD1 (5 bases). This CDR3 has 16 residues. V lost 0 bases and J lost 5, with 14 bases in between. Germline CDR1 is SGDLS and CDR2 is YYNGEE. This CDR3 is CASSVATGTLNEKLFF. The CDR3 DNA reads TGTGCCAGCAGCGTAGCCACCGGGACCCTGAATGAAAAACTGTTTTTT.

The chain links TRBV5-4 to TRBJ2-5, with 7 bases identical to TRBD2. The trim removed 0 bases at V and 2 bases at J, leaving 1 base unmatched. Per germline, CDR1 SGHNT and CDR2 YYREEE (reference sequence). This CDR3 spans 14 amino acids. For the CDR3, the DNA is TGTGCCAGCAGCTTGGGGGGGGGACAAGAGACCCAGTACTTC. It translates to CASSLGGGQETQYF.

The genes are TRBV7-2 and TRBJ2-1; no firm D call. The V end was cut by 0 bases, the J end by 8 bases, with 14 bases between. The CDR3 runs to 15 residues. Germline V gives CDR1 SGHTA, CDR2 FQGNSA. CDR3 bases: TGTGCCAGCAGCTTAGCGGGATTGTCGATCTATGAGCAGTTCTTC. It specifies CASSLAGLSIYEQFF.

V and J are TRBV20-1 and TRBJ2-7; tentatively, D is TRBD1 (6 bases). The CDR3 is 13 residues long. V lost 3 bases and J lost 5, with 14 bases in between. Germline lookup yields CDR1 DFQATT and CDR2 SNEGSKA (reference sequence). The CDR3 DNA reads TGCAGTGCTAGTGTAGCAGGGGCAAACGAGCAGTACTTC. Residues: CSASVAGANEQYF.

With respect to this clone: The same CDR3 also results from other DNA sequences found in this sample. The rearrangement uses TRBV30 and TRBJ1-6; D is uncertain. This CDR3 spans 12 amino acids. Trimming shortened V by 4 bases and J by 7 bases, and 8 bases separated the two germline ends. CDR1 and CDR2 from the germline V gene are GTSNPN and SVGIG (reference sequence). The CDR3 DNA follows: TGTGCCTGGACCTCGGGAAATTCACCCCTCCACTTT. This encodes CAWTSGNSPLHF.

The genes are TRBV11-2 and TRBJ2-3; D tentatively fits TRBD1 or TRBD2 (6 bases each). This CDR3 region has 14 residues. V lost 1 base and J lost 4, with 9 bases in between. Germline V gene lookup returns CDR1 SGHAT and CDR2 FQNNGV. In DNA, the CDR3 is TGTGCCAGCAGCTTAGTGGGGGGCGCAGATACGCAGTATTTT. This translates into CASSLVGGADTQYF.

This clone was counted ten times or more. This chain joins TRBV5-4 and TRBJ2-7; D remains unclear. CDR3 size: 13 residues. Trimming left V 4 bases short and J 5 bases short, with 13 bases between. CDR1 and CDR2 (germline): SGHNT, YYREEE (reference sequence). CDR3 loop: CASSGQVINEQYF. CDR3 bases: TGTGCCAGCAGCGGGCAGGTAATCAACGAGCAGTACTTC.

V and J are TRBV30 and TRBJ1-5; tentatively, D is TRBD1 (5 bases). Trimming cost V 1 base and J 1 base, with 8 bases left between them. CDR1 is GTSNPN, CDR2 SVGIG, per germline (reference sequence). The CDR3 has 14 residues. CDR3 amino acids: CAWSGRQSNQPQHF. The CDR3 bases are TGTGCCTGGAGTGGCCGACAGAGCAATCAGCCCCAGCATTTT.

On this clone itself: Other nucleotide sequences from this sample produce the same CDR3. The chain has TRBV15 and TRBJ2-2; a weak D match, TRBD2 (5 bases). Germline V gene data show CDR1 as LNHNV and CDR2 as YYDKDF (reference sequence). The CDR3 covers 15 residues. The germline V and J ends were trimmed by 3 bases and 1 base, with 9 bases remaining between them. The CDR3, as DNA: TGTGCCACCAGCAGGGCCGCGGGGAACACCGGGGAGCTGTTTTTT. As protein: CATSRAAGNTGELFF.

V and J are TRBV3-1 (or the pseudogene TRBV3-2) and TRBJ2-7; the D gene is possibly TRBD1 (6 bases). Germline values: CDR1 LGHDT, CDR2 YNNKEL (reference sequence). The CDR3 has 17 residues. V was trimmed by 1 base and J by 2 bases, leaving 18 bases between them. The CDR3, as DNA: TGTGCCAGCAGCCAAGCGGCGATCCGGGACACGACCTACGAGCAGTACTTC. Translated: CASSQAAIRDTTYEQYF.

CDR3 sequence: CASSSSSRSGNEQFF. The CDR3 DNA is TGTGCCAGCAGCTCTAGTTCTAGGTCAGGGAATGAGCAGTTCTTC. This chain uses TRBV7-2 with TRBJ2-1; possibly TRBD1 for D (5 bases). The CDR3 has 15 amino acids. Trimming shortened V by 4 bases and J by 7 bases, and 17 bases separated the two germline ends. In germline, CDR1 is SGHTA, CDR2 FQGNSA.

This rearrangement joins TRBV5-1 to TRBJ2-7; D is ambiguous. CDR1 is SGHRS and CDR2 is YFSETQ in the germline V gene. Trimming removed 4 bases from V and 1 base from J, with 12 bases in between. The CDR3 contains 14 residues. The chain's CDR3 is CASSLGGVSYEQYF. The CDR3 DNA sequence: TGCGCCAGCAGCCTTGGTGGCGTATCCTACGAGCAGTACTTC.

The rearrangement links TRBV28 to TRBJ2-7, with TRBD1 matching 9 bases. Germline V lookup: CDR1 MDHEN, CDR2 SYDVKM. There are 14 residues in the CDR3. V dropped 6 bases and J dropped 5; count of bases not matched to a gene: 8. CDR3: CASRGGTGLHEQYF. The CDR3 coding sequence is TGTGCCAGCAGGGGGGGGACAGGGCTCCACGAGCAGTACTTC.

This chain connects TRBV6-1 to TRBJ1-1; TRBD1 matches 8 bases. Germline V lookup: CDR1 MNHNS, CDR2 SASEGT. J lost 3 bases, V lost 4 bases, and 10 bases had no gene match. The CDR3 has 16 residues. For the CDR3, the DNA is TGTGCCAGCAGTGCGTGGCAGGGGGCGGAAGACACTGAAGCTTTCTTT. This gives the protein CASSAWQGAEDTEAFF.

The genes are TRBV10-3 and TRBJ1-3; D remains unclear. Trimming removed 10 bases at V and 4 bases at J, with 8 bases between. Germline V gives CDR1 ENHRY, CDR2 SYGVKD. The CDR3 loop spans 11 amino acids. CDR3 DNA sequence: TGTGCCACCGCTAGAGGAAACACCATATATTTT. Amino acid sequence: CATARGNTIYF.

This chain connects TRBV27 to TRBJ2-1, with 10 bases lining up with TRBD2. Germline V gives CDR1 MNHEY, CDR2 SMNVEV (reference sequence). CDR3 length equals 13 residues. The V and J ends lost 4 bases and 8 bases, in that order; junction bases with no gene match: 2. CDR3 sequence (DNA): TGTGCCAGCAGTTCCCTAGCGGGAGATGAGCAGTTCTTC. Translating it yields CASSSLAGDEQFF.

The V and J genes are TRBV7-2 and TRBJ2-3, with unresolved D. CDR1 is SGHTA, CDR2 FQGNSA, per germline. V dropped 1 base and J dropped 0 bases, with 8 bases sitting between them. CDR3 size: 15 residues. The CDR3 sequence: CASSLGRQSTDTQYF. The CDR3, as DNA: TGTGCCAGCAGCTTAGGGCGGCAGAGCACAGATACGCAGTATTTT.

This chain joins TRBV15 and TRBJ2-2, with no clear D. Germline-derived CDR1 and CDR2 are LNHNV and YYDKDF (reference sequence). This CDR3 region has 14 residues. V was clipped by 1 base and J by 4 bases, with 7 bases between them. CDR3: CATSRGAATGELFF. The CDR3 DNA reads TGTGCCACCAGCAGAGGTGCAGCCACCGGGGAGCTGTTTTTT.

This clone occurred many times. The CDR3 spells CASSLDPGNEQYF. DNA of the CDR3: TGTGCCAGCAGCTTAGATCCGGGGAACGAGCAGTACTTC. The rearrangement uses TRBV11-2 and TRBJ2-7; the D gene is possibly TRBD2 (5 bases). Germline CDR1 and CDR2: SGHAT and FQNNGV. The CDR3 totals 13 residues. The ends were cut back, 0 bases at V and 5 bases at J, with 8 bases in the middle.

The rearrangement uses TRBV9 and TRBJ2-7; D is undetermined. In germline, CDR1 is SGDLS, CDR2 YYNGEE. V was trimmed by 0 bases and J by 6 bases, leaving 16 bases between them. The length of the CDR3 is 15 residues. The CDR3: CASSVESGTRTEQYF. Here the CDR3 DNA reads TGTGCCAGCAGCGTAGAGTCAGGAACCAGGACCGAGCAGTACTTC.

The chain uses TRBV6-5 and TRBJ1-3, with 7 bases matching TRBD1. CDR3 length: 14 residues. In germline, CDR1 is MNHEY, CDR2 SVGAGI. V lost 5 bases to trimming and J lost 0 bases; unmatched junction nucleotides: 1. The CDR3 reads CASSRQGSGNTIYF. In DNA form, the CDR3 reads TGTGCCAGCAGTCGACAGGGCTCTGGAAACACCATATATTTT.

The V and J genes are TRBV7-3 and TRBJ2-1, with D possibly TRBD2 on 6 matching bases. Germline V gene lookup returns CDR1 SGHTA and CDR2 FQGTGA. The CDR3 loop spans 15 amino acids. The V and J ends lost 2 bases and 7 bases respectively, with 15 bases between them. The DNA for the CDR3 is TGTGCCAGCAGCTTAGGAGGGGTCCGGCGGAATGAGCAGTTCTTC. Protein: CASSLGGVRRNEQFF. The variable domain in full, with the rest retrieved from reference TRBV7-3 and TRBJ2-1, is GAGVSQTPSNKVTEKGKYVELRCDPISGHTALYWYRQSLGQGPEFLIYFQGTGAADDSGLPNDRFFAVRPEGSVSTLKIQRTERGDSAVYLCASSLGGVRRNEQFFGPGTRLTVL.